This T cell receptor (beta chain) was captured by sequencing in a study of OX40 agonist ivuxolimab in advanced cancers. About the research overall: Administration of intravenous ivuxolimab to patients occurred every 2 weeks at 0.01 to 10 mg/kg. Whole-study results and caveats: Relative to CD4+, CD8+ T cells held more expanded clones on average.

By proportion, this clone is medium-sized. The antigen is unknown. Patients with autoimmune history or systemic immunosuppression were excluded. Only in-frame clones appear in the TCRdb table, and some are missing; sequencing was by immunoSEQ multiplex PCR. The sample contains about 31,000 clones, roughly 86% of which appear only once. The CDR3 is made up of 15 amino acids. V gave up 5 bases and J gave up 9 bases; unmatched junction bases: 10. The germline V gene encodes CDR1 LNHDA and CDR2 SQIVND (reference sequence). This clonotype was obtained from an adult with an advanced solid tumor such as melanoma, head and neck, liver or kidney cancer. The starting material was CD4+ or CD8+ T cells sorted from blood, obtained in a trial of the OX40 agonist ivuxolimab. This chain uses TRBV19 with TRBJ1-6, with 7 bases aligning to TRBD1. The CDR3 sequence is CASSPSTGVLSPLHF. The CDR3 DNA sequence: TGTGCCAGTAGTCCGTCAACAGGGGTCCTTTCACCCCTCCACTTT. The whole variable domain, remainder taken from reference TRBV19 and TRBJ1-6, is DGGITQSPKYLFRKEGQNVTLSCEQNLNHDAMYWYRQDPGQGLRLIYYSQIVNDFQKGDIAEGYSVSREKKESFPLTVTSAQKNPTAFYLCASSPSTGVLSPLHFGNGTRLTVT.